The rows below give T cell receptor beta chains drawn from one sample of a study of PD-1 blockade in classical Hodgkin lymphoma. The data were produced by immunoSEQ multiplex PCR, yet TCRdb's version contains in-frame clones alone and is incomplete. Among tens of thousands of clones listed, roughly 80% were seen once. The sequenced sample was peripheral blood mononuclear cells (PBMCs), obtained at baseline. The receptors come from a human donor with classical Hodgkin lymphoma. Both conserved end residues are part of each CDR3. Fields, in order: V gene, CDR3 protein.

v_gene: TRBV28
CDR3aa: CASSLAGDPDTQYF

v_gene: TRBV29-1
CDR3aa: CSVEGGRYGYTF

v_gene: TRBV7-2
CDR3aa: CASGGDNSYEQYF

v_gene: TRBV30
CDR3aa: CAWAVASPNEQFF

v_gene: TRBV9
CDR3aa: CASSVEGGITYNEQFF

v_gene: TRBV19
CDR3aa: CASSRRYNEQFF

v_gene: TRBV10-3
CDR3aa: CAIRGHSLGPQHF

v_gene: TRBV18
CDR3aa: CASSANTGELFF

v_gene: TRBV7-3
CDR3aa: CASSPTSGANTGELFF

v_gene: TRBV10-3
CDR3aa: CAIRVSGVTDTQYF

v_gene: TRBV11-2
CDR3aa: CASSLGLTAPNYGYTF

v_gene: TRBV27
CDR3aa: CASSFQGWELFF

v_gene: TRBV11-2
CDR3aa: CASSPGRLGYTF

v_gene: TRBV7-9
CDR3aa: CASSFGDGGTEAFF

v_gene: TRBV7-2
CDR3aa: CASSQAGGKETQYF

v_gene: TRBV19
CDR3aa: CASSSTGTTDEQFF

v_gene: TRBV4-1
CDR3aa: CASSQDGDRGNQPQHF

v_gene: TRBV7-2
CDR3aa: CASSPRGSYPTDEQFF

v_gene: TRBV6-5
CDR3aa: CASSYRDNYGYTF

v_gene: TRBV7-9
CDR3aa: CASSLRGELNTEAFF

v_gene: TRBV7-9
CDR3aa: CATEQTLDKETQYF

v_gene: TRBV18
CDR3aa: CASSPRTASNTEAFF

v_gene: TRBV30
CDR3aa: CAWSVYFRLETQYF

v_gene: TRBV9
CDR3aa: CASSARTGLSTEAFF

v_gene: TRBV9
CDR3aa: CASSVAPNPTYEQYF

v_gene: TRBV29-1
CDR3aa: CSVGTGLETQYF

v_gene: TRBV9
CDR3aa: CASSPGDRVSETQYF

v_gene: TRBV29-1
CDR3aa: CSASLDGGNTIYF

v_gene: TRBV7-8
CDR3aa: CASSLARSRSGELFF

v_gene: TRBV27
CDR3aa: CASSPWTGNTDTQYF

v_gene: TRBV7-2
CDR3aa: CASETGGVNEQFF

v_gene: TRBV7-9
CDR3aa: CASGLPPGQGAEQYF

v_gene: TRBV7-2
CDR3aa: CASSLWVAFDQPQHF

v_gene: TRBV15
CDR3aa: CATSRRGNTEAFF

v_gene: TRBV7-9
CDR3aa: CASSLEEGTEAFF

v_gene: TRBV2
CDR3aa: CACPSPRTSGGETQYF

v_gene: TRBV30
CDR3aa: CAWGRQIIQETQYF

v_gene: TRBV5-4
CDR3aa: CASSLTVNTEAFF

v_gene: TRBV6-5
CDR3aa: CASRKRGPDTEAFF

v_gene: TRBV19
CDR3aa: CASSMNRANEQFF

v_gene: TRBV4-1
CDR3aa: CASSQVGYEQPQHF

v_gene: TRBV5-1
CDR3aa: CASKGEVQYF

v_gene: TRBV5-4
CDR3aa: CASSLAAPGGLDIQYF

v_gene: TRBV7-9
CDR3aa: CASSLFGERDTQYF

v_gene: TRBV5-1
CDR3aa: CASSPTGGDEKLFF

v_gene: TRBV7-2
CDR3aa: CASSLQQGAGEQYF

v_gene: TRBV5-6
CDR3aa: CASSLGGTGLIEQYF

v_gene: TRBV6-4
CDR3aa: CASSDGPGGRNQPQHF

v_gene: TRBV11-2
CDR3aa: CASSFPSWGLGNTIYF

v_gene: TRBV25-1
CDR3aa: CASEQGAGAFF

v_gene: TRBV5-4
CDR3aa: CASSLGREGPRETQYF

v_gene: TRBV27
CDR3aa: CASSPLGLAGGGAGELFF

v_gene: TRBV29-1
CDR3aa: CSVNSQGINEQFF

v_gene: TRBV30
CDR3aa: CAWNLGAMNTEAFF

v_gene: TRBV4-1
CDR3aa: CASSQATGGRGGYTF